The 5 T cell receptor beta chains presented below share a single source sample, sequenced in a study of beta chain features in type 1 diabetes. As every portion of the isolated RNA was reverse transcribed, the sequencing read expressed TCRB transcripts. Generated by immunoSEQ multiplex PCR, the TCRdb table keeps only in-frame clones and is missing some. The sample contains hundreds of thousands of clones, around 16% of which appear only once. The sample taken for sequencing was naive CD4+ T cells from blood. These receptors all stem from a man younger than 35 in good health.

This chain uses TRBV7-9 with TRBJ1-5; 8 positions agree with TRBD1. The CDR3 runs 15 residues. Losses at the gene ends were 1 base for V and 5 bases for J; bases not matched to a gene: 4. The germline CDR1 and CDR2 sequences are SEHNR and FQNEAQ (reference sequence). For the CDR3, the DNA is TGTGCCAGCAGCTTAGGGACAGGGACCTATCAGCCCCAGCATTTT. It yields the protein CASSLGTGTYQPQHF.

The J gene is TRBJ1-1, the V gene TRBV9; D is uncertain. CDR1 and CDR2 from the germline V gene are SGDLS and YYNGEE. V lost 4 bases and J lost 6, with 19 bases in between. The length of the CDR3 is 15 residues. CDR3 in DNA: TGTGCCAGCAGCCCCCGGGCGGCGAACCCATCTGAAGCTTTCTTT. This sequence encodes CASSPRAANPSEAFF.

This clone was observed a handful of times. The CDR3 reads CASGSRTDTQYF. The CDR3 region has the DNA TGTGCCAGCGGGAGTCGCACAGATACGCAGTATTTT. This chain uses TRBV7-2 with TRBJ2-3; the D gene is possibly TRBD2 (5 bases). The CDR3 runs 12 residues. V dropped 8 bases and J dropped 1 base, with 7 bases sitting between them. Germline-derived CDR1 and CDR2 are SGHTA and FQGNSA. The entire variable domain, with the rest obtained from reference TRBV7-2 and TRBJ2-3, is as follows: GAGVSQSPSNKVTEKGKDVELRCDPISGHTALYWYRQSLGQGLEFLIYFQGNSAPDKSGLPSDRFSAERTGGSVSTLTIQRTQQEDSAVYLCASGSRTDTQYFGPGTRLTVL.

This sequence joins TRBV4-3 and TRBJ1-2; TRBD1 agrees at 8 bases. The CDR3 sequence is 18 residues long. Germline V gene lookup returns CDR1 LGHNA and CDR2 YSLEER. Trimming removed 0 bases from V and 3 bases from J; junction bases left unmatched: 12. The CDR3 here is CASSQEIWGGQGHYGYTF. In DNA form, the CDR3 reads TGCGCCAGCAGCCAAGAAATATGGGGAGGACAGGGTCACTATGGCTACACCTTC.

The chain is built from TRBV18 and TRBJ2-7; D is possibly TRBD1 (7 bases). V shed 4 bases and J shed 2 bases, with 12 bases lying between them. CDR3 size: 14 residues. Germline V gene sequence: CDR1 KGHSH, CDR2 LQKENI. The CDR3 bases are TGTGCCAGCTCACGCGGGACAGAAACCTACGAGCAGTACTTC. Translated: CASSRGTETYEQYF. Variable domain in full (rest from reference TRBV18 and TRBJ2-7): NAGVMQNPRHLVRRRGQEARLRCSPMKGHSHVYWYRQLPEEGLKFMVYLQKENIIDESGMPKERFSAEFPKEGPSILRIQQVVRGDSAAYFCASSRGTETYEQYFGPGTRLTVT.